Listed here are 20 T cell receptor beta chains from one sample, sequenced in a study of blood T cell repertoires in COVID-19. Clones were sequenced by immunoSEQ multiplex PCR, and TCRdb holds only the in-frame ones, with some missing. The table records a few hundred thousand clones, approximately 91% of them present only once. What was sequenced was PBMCs or T cells enriched from blood (not recorded which). The receptors were gathered from a woman aged 30 to 39 who had been exposed to COVID-19.

The chain employs TRBV3-1 (or the pseudogene TRBV3-2) and TRBJ2-7; TRBD1 matches 10 bases. The CDR3 has 18 amino acids. Germline CDR1 and CDR2: LGHDT and YNNKEL (reference sequence). The ends lost 0 bases at V and 0 bases at J; junction bases unmatched: 8. CDR3 bases: TGTGCCAGCAGCCAAGATGGGACAGGGGTGGAGAGCTCCTACGAGCAGTACTTC. Protein: CASSQDGTGVESSYEQYF.

The genes are TRBV2 and TRBJ2-1; no clear D gene. The V end was cut by 2 bases, the J end by 5 bases, with 19 bases between. Per germline, CDR1 SNHLY and CDR2 FYNNEI. The CDR3 has 17 residues. The CDR3 loop is CASSEKVSKRANNEQFF. CDR3 nucleotide sequence: TGTGCCAGCAGTGAAAAGGTGAGCAAGCGTGCGAACAATGAGCAGTTCTTC.

The chain links TRBV5-1 to TRBJ2-1, with D maybe TRBD1 (5 bases). Germline V gene sequence: CDR1 SGHRS, CDR2 YFSETQ. V lost 1 base, J lost 0 bases, and 8 bases lay in between. The CDR3 contains 15 residues. The CDR3 region is CASSLLGDSYNEQFF. CDR3 nucleotide sequence: TGCGCCAGCAGCTTGCTAGGGGACTCCTACAATGAGCAGTTCTTC.

This clone has just one count. This chain joins TRBV30 and TRBJ2-3, with D possibly being TRBD2 (5 bases). Germline CDR1 and CDR2: GTSNPN and SVGIG (reference sequence). Trimming pared 2 bases from V and 3 bases from J, leaving 15 bases between. The CDR3 covers 15 residues. This CDR3 is CAWSTTGLKTDTQYF. The CDR3 DNA sequence: TGTGCCTGGAGTACGACTGGACTGAAGACAGATACGCAGTATTTT.

J is TRBJ2-3 and V is TRBV2; 7 positions agree with TRBD2. V trimming: 7 bases; J trimming: 6 bases; junction bases outside the gene matches: 4. CDR1 and CDR2 (germline): SNHLY, FYNNEI. This CDR3 has 12 amino acids. This CDR3 reads CASKAGADTQYF. The CDR3 DNA reads TGTGCCAGCAAGGCGGGAGCTGATACGCAGTATTTT.

CDR3 loop: CASSAADRGDNQPQHF. The CDR3 DNA reads TGTGCCAGCAGTGCGGCCGACAGGGGGGACAATCAGCCCCAGCATTTT. The gene calls are TRBV28 and TRBJ1-5; 9 positions match TRBD1. The CDR3 is made up of 16 amino acids. V was pared by 5 bases and J by 3 bases, with 8 bases of the junction left unmatched. Germline-derived CDR1 and CDR2 are MDHEN and SYDVKM.

The chain has TRBV6-5 and TRBJ2-1; TRBD2 might be the D (6 bases). CDR3 size: 13 residues. Germline V CDR1 and CDR2: MNHEY, SVGAGI. Between the trimmed V and J ends, which lost 5 bases and 10 bases, there was a span of 15 bases. Here the CDR3 reads CASSPRGGQEQFF. The CDR3 DNA follows: TGTGCCAGCAGTCCGCGGGGAGGACAAGAGCAGTTCTTC.

This clone has a handful of counts. This chain connects TRBV6-1 to TRBJ2-3; the match to TRBD1 covers 12 bases. V was pared by 2 bases and J by 4 bases, with 4 bases of the junction left unmatched. In germline, CDR1 is MNHNS, CDR2 SASEGT. CDR3 size: 16 residues. The CDR3 is CASSELGTGGADTQYF. As DNA, the CDR3 is TGTGCCAGCAGTGAATTAGGGACAGGGGGCGCAGATACGCAGTATTTT.

This chain joins TRBV27 and TRBJ2-2, with 12 nucleotides matching TRBD1. This CDR3 has 16 amino acids. The V and J ends lost 5 bases and 7 bases, in that order; junction bases with no gene match: 8. Germline CDR1 and CDR2: MNHEY and SMNVEV (reference sequence). The CDR3 bases are TGTGCCAGCAGTGCGCCGGGACAGGGGGCAGGCGGGGAGCTGTTTTTT. This sequence encodes CASSAPGQGAGGELFF.

This chain joins TRBV10-3 and TRBJ1-4, with D possibly being TRBD1 (5 bases). The CDR3 is 16 amino acids. Germline values: CDR1 ENHRY, CDR2 SYGVKD. The V end lost 5 bases, the J end lost 4 bases, and 17 bases lay between the germline ends. The CDR3 reads CAISPGHSTLNEKLFF. For the CDR3, the DNA is TGTGCCATCAGTCCCGGACACAGCACACTTAATGAAAAACTGTTTTTT.

The chain recombines TRBV6-5 with TRBJ2-6; D remains ambiguous. The CDR3 is 15 amino acids. Trimming left V 5 bases short and J 0 bases short, with 8 bases between. CDR1 is MNHEY, CDR2 SVGAGI, per germline. The CDR3 sequence: CASSLEPSGANVLTF. DNA of the CDR3: TGTGCCAGCAGTCTAGAGCCCTCTGGGGCCAACGTCCTGACTTTC.

This clone was found a few times. The chain carries TRBV5-6 and TRBJ1-3, with unresolved D. The CDR3 length is 15 residues. Germline assignment: CDR1 SGHDT and CDR2 YYEEEE. V was cut by 0 bases and J by 0 bases, with 7 bases left in between. The CDR3 DNA reads TGTGCCAGCAGCTTGGTAGGGAGCTCTGGAAACACCATATATTTT. This translates into CASSLVGSSGNTIYF.

The chain combines TRBV27 with TRBJ1-3; D may be TRBD1 (6 bases). Per the germline V gene, CDR1 is MNHEY and CDR2 is SMNVEV (reference sequence). The CDR3 has 14 residues. V lost 6 bases and J lost 4, with 13 bases in between. The CDR3 region is CASSAAGVGNTIYF. The CDR3 DNA follows: TGTGCCAGCAGCGCCGCAGGGGTGGGAAACACCATATATTTT.

The chain combines TRBV27 with TRBJ1-4; 10 nucleotides agree with TRBD1. CDR1 MNHEY and CDR2 SMNVEV come from the germline V gene (reference sequence). The CDR3 consists of 17 residues. V shed 4 bases and J 5 bases; nucleotides not matched to a gene: 10. The CDR3 nucleotides are TGTGCCAGCAGTTCGGGGGACAGGGGCCAAGAGAATGAAAAACTGTTTTTT. Protein sequence: CASSSGDRGQENEKLFF.

This clone was observed once. The chain employs TRBV7-9 and TRBJ2-2, with D maybe TRBD1 (5 bases). The CDR3 loop spans 15 amino acids. Trimming left V 8 bases short and J 4 bases short, with 17 bases between. Per the germline V gene, CDR1 is SEHNR and CDR2 is FQNEAQ (reference sequence). CDR3 protein: CASRHDSLATGELFF. DNA for the CDR3: TGTGCCAGCCGCCACGACAGCCTGGCCACCGGGGAGCTGTTTTTT.

The chain carries TRBV18 and TRBJ2-3; 8 bases match TRBD2. CDR1 and CDR2 (germline): KGHSH, LQKENI. The ends lost 4 bases at V and 2 bases at J; junction bases unmatched: 8. The CDR3 loop spans 16 amino acids. CDR3 in DNA: TGTGCCAGCTCACGTTTCCCGGGAGGGGACACAGATACGCAGTATTTT. Residues: CASSRFPGGDTDTQYF.

A single count supports this clone. V is TRBV30 and J is TRBJ1-2; D remains ambiguous. The CDR3 extends over 12 amino acids. Germline V gene data show CDR1 as GTSNPN and CDR2 as SVGIG (reference sequence). V dropped 3 bases and J dropped 2 bases, with 7 bases sitting between them. The chain's CDR3 is CAWRGRNYGYTF. CDR3 DNA: TGTGCCTGGAGAGGGAGAAACTATGGCTACACCTTC.

The chain combines TRBV5-1 with TRBJ2-7; 9 bases align to TRBD2. CDR1 and CDR2 (germline): SGHRS, YFSETQ. This CDR3 is built from 15 residues. V was clipped by 5 bases and J by 0 bases; unmatched bases: 6. CDR3 sequence: CASSPAGGLSYEQYF. In DNA, the CDR3 is TGCGCCAGCAGTCCAGCGGGAGGCCTCTCCTACGAGCAGTACTTC.

The V and J genes are TRBV5-4 and TRBJ1-6, with TRBD1 matching over 8 bases. This CDR3 is 14 amino acids long. The V segment lost 0 bases and the J segment 10 bases; nucleotides outside the gene matches: 3. Looked up from germline, CDR1 is SGHNT and CDR2 is YYREEE (reference sequence). Here the CDR3 reads CASSLDRGGSPLHF. The CDR3, as DNA: TGTGCCAGCAGCTTGGACAGGGGGGGCTCACCCCTCCACTTT.

The chain joins TRBV19 to TRBJ2-7, with 12 bases that match TRBD2. Looked up from germline, CDR1 is LNHDA and CDR2 is SQIVND (reference sequence). The junction had 12 bases not matched to a gene; V was cut back by 9 bases and J by 0 bases. The CDR3 runs 17 residues. The CDR3 reads CASQSRASGRVSYEQYF. In nucleotides, the CDR3 is TGTGCCAGCCAAAGTCGAGCTAGCGGGAGGGTCTCCTACGAGCAGTACTTC.